These T cell receptor beta chains were read from a single sample in a study of cytomegalovirus exposure and HLA in healthy donors. Sequencing was performed with immunoSEQ multiplex PCR; in TCRdb, only in-frame clones are kept and a portion is missing. The repertoire holds about 73,000 clones, with about 75% as singletons. The sequencing sample was made of PBMCs. These receptors originate from a man aged 65 to 85 in good health and CMV-seronegative. CDR3s include the opening cysteine and the closing phenylalanine or tryptophan. Each record gives: clone size, D gene, J gene, V gene, CDR3 protein, CDR3 DNA. The D gene is left open where the match is weak. Clone size is given for some rows only: seen once, a few or many times, or a class if the clone is expanded.

size: NA
D: TRBD1
J: TRBJ1-6
V: TRBV7-9
CDR3: CASSLFIQGDSPLHF
DNA: TGTGCCAGCAGCTTATTCATTCAGGGGGATTCACCCCTCCACTTT

size: NA
D: NA
J: TRBJ2-3
V: TRBV7-9
CDR3: CASSAGAETDTQYF
DNA: TGTGCCAGCAGCGCGGGCGCCGAAACAGATACGCAGTATTTT

size: once
D: NA
J: TRBJ1-5
V: TRBV30
CDR3: CAWSVATGYNQPQHF
DNA: TGTGCCTGGAGTGTGGCCACAGGGTACAATCAGCCCCAGCATTTT

size: NA
D: TRBD2
J: TRBJ2-3
V: TRBV6-5
CDR3: CASSNSGGEGDTQYF
DNA: TGTGCCAGCAGTAACAGCGGGGGCGAGGGAGATACGCAGTATTTT

size: NA
D: TRBD2
J: TRBJ2-3
V: TRBV7-9
CDR3: CASSLQTSSLSDTQYF
DNA: TGTGCCAGCAGCCTACAGACTAGCTCGTTGTCAGATACGCAGTATTTT

size: NA
D: NA
J: TRBJ1-1
V: TRBV6-1
CDR3: CASSERRRNTEAFF
DNA: TGTGCCAGCAGTGAAAGACGGAGAAACACTGAAGCTTTCTTT

size: few
D: NA
J: TRBJ2-5
V: TRBV2
CDR3: CASSETGETQYF
DNA: TGTGCCAGCAGTGAAACAGGGGAGACCCAGTACTTC

size: few
D: TRBD1
J: TRBJ1-4
V: TRBV7-2
CDR3: CASSSGQGANEKLFF
DNA: TGTGCCAGCAGCTCAGGACAGGGGGCGAATGAAAAACTGTTTTTT

size: NA
D: NA
J: TRBJ2-3
V: TRBV5-1
CDR3: CASSLNSLSIDTQYF
DNA: TGCGCCAGCAGCTTGAATAGCCTTAGCATAGATACGCAGTATTTT

size: NA
D: NA
J: TRBJ1-6
V: TRBV19
CDR3: CASSIQGSSPLHF
DNA: TGTGCCAGTAGTATACAGGGTTCGTCACCCCTCCACTTT

size: NA
D: TRBD1
J: TRBJ2-2
V: TRBV4-3
CDR3: CASSQGRTGYTGELFF
DNA: TGCGCCAGCAGCCAAGGGAGGACAGGATACACCGGGGAGCTGTTTTTT

size: NA
D: NA
J: TRBJ1-6
V: TRBV19
CDR3: CASRHNQGNSPLHF
DNA: TGTGCCAGTAGACACAATCAGGGGAATTCACCCCTCCACTTT

size: NA
D: TRBD1
J: TRBJ1-4
V: TRBV6-1
CDR3: CASTGSTGRRKLFF
DNA: TGTGCCAGCACGGGGTCGACAGGGAGGCGAAAACTGTTTTTT

size: NA
D: TRBD1
J: TRBJ2-3
V: TRBV10-3
CDR3: CAISQWTGSTDTQYF
DNA: TGTGCCATCAGTCAGTGGACAGGGAGCACAGATACGCAGTATTTT

size: NA
D: TRBD1
J: TRBJ2-2
V: TRBV11-2
CDR3: CASSQGQGISGELFF
DNA: TGTGCCAGCAGCCAGGGACAGGGGATATCCGGGGAGCTGTTTTTT

size: NA
D: TRBD1
J: TRBJ1-2
V: TRBV28
CDR3: CASSQGDYGYTF
DNA: TGTGCCAGCAGTCAGGGGGACTATGGCTACACCTTC

size: few
D: TRBD1
J: TRBJ1-1
V: TRBV30
CDR3: CAWSVGTGRAEAFF
DNA: TGTGCCTGGAGTGTCGGGACAGGGAGGGCTGAAGCTTTCTTT

size: NA
D: TRBD2
J: TRBJ2-5
V: TRBV18
CDR3: CASSPRIAGQETQYF
DNA: TGTGCCAGCTCACCTCGAATAGCGGGTCAAGAGACCCAGTACTTC

size: few
D: TRBD1
J: TRBJ1-4
V: TRBV2
CDR3: CASRPGTGSEKLFF
DNA: TGTGCCAGCAGGCCCGGGACAGGGAGTGAAAAACTGTTTTTT

size: NA
D: NA
J: TRBJ1-6
V: TRBV7-9
CDR3: CSSSQDSSPLHF
DNA: TGTTCCAGCAGCCAGGATTCATCACCCCTCCACTTT

size: NA
D: TRBD2
J: TRBJ2-3
V: TRBV5-1
CDR3: CASSPTGTSVADTQYF
DNA: TGCGCCAGCAGCCCCACGGGGACTAGCGTCGCAGATACGCAGTATTTT

size: NA
D: NA
J: TRBJ1-1
V: TRBV14
CDR3: CASSQDQGWTEAFF
DNA: TGTGCCAGCAGCCAAGATCAGGGTTGGACTGAAGCTTTCTTT

size: once
D: NA
J: TRBJ1-5
V: TRBV19
CDR3: CASSIQGLGQPQHF
DNA: TGTGCCAGTAGTATTCAGGGTCTCGGGCAGCCCCAGCATTTT

size: NA
D: NA
J: TRBJ2-5
V: TRBV7-6
CDR3: CASSKDRETQYF
DNA: TGTGCCAGCAGCAAAGACAGGGAGACCCAGTACTTC

size: NA
D: NA
J: TRBJ1-5
V: TRBV7-2
CDR3: CASSSPPGGPKHF
DNA: TGTGCCAGCAGCTCCCCCCCCGGGGGGCCGAAGCATTTT

size: few
D: TRBD1
J: TRBJ2-7
V: TRBV6-1
CDR3: CASRRTGTSYEQYF
DNA: TGTGCCAGCAGAAGGACAGGGACCTCCTACGAGCAGTACTTC

size: once
D: TRBD1
J: TRBJ2-7
V: TRBV5-1
CDR3: CASRPGQGFDEQYF
DNA: TGCGCCAGCAGACCCGGACAGGGGTTTGACGAGCAGTACTTC

size: NA
D: TRBD2
J: TRBJ2-3
V: TRBV9
CDR3: CASSATPSGPLGDTQYF
DNA: TGTGCCAGCAGCGCCACGCCTAGCGGACCTTTGGGGGATACGCAGTATTTT

size: once
D: TRBD2
J: TRBJ2-3
V: TRBV6-4
CDR3: CASRAGGGDTQYF
DNA: TGTGCCAGCAGAGCGGGAGGAGGGGATACGCAGTATTTT

size: NA
D: TRBD1
J: TRBJ2-2
V: TRBV5-4
CDR3: CASRAGTGAADTGELFF
DNA: TGTGCCAGCAGGGCCGGGACAGGGGCGGCGGACACCGGGGAGCTGTTTTTT

size: NA
D: TRBD2
J: TRBJ2-5
V: TRBV9
CDR3: CASSPGLAGEVTQYF
DNA: TGTGCCAGCAGCCCAGGACTAGCGGGAGAGGTGACCCAGTACTTC

size: NA
D: TRBD2
J: TRBJ2-1
V: TRBV5-8
CDR3: CASSFRVLAGGNEQFF
DNA: TGTGCCAGCAGCTTTAGGGTCCTAGCGGGAGGCAATGAGCAGTTCTTC

size: NA
D: TRBD1
J: TRBJ1-4
V: TRBV30
CDR3: CASTRQGASATNEKLFF
DNA: TGTGCCTCGACGCGGCAGGGGGCTTCGGCAACTAATGAAAAACTGTTTTTT

size: once
D: NA
J: TRBJ1-4
V: TRBV28
CDR3: CASSLATATNEKLFF
DNA: TGTGCCAGCAGTTTGGCAACAGCAACTAATGAAAAACTGTTTTTT

size: NA
D: NA
J: TRBJ2-3
V: TRBV5-8
CDR3: CASSKWGQSTDTQYF
DNA: TGTGCCAGCAGCAAGTGGGGGCAGAGCACAGATACGCAGTATTTT

size: medium-sized
D: NA
J: TRBJ1-1
V: TRBV10-1
CDR3: CASSVERGDTEAFF
DNA: TGCGCCAGCAGTGTAGAGCGGGGAGACACTGAAGCTTTCTTT

size: NA
D: NA
J: TRBJ1-1
V: TRBV7-2
CDR3: CASSSGGDTEAFF
DNA: TGTGCCAGCAGCTCGGGAGGGGACACTGAAGCTTTCTTT

size: NA
D: TRBD1
J: TRBJ2-7
V: TRBV5-4
CDR3: CASSLSRDRGSYEQYF
DNA: TGTGCCAGCAGCTTGTCCCGGGACAGGGGCAGCTACGAGCAGTACTTC

size: NA
D: TRBD1
J: TRBJ2-7
V: TRBV5-1
CDR3: CASSGTGTGRYEQYF
DNA: TGCGCCAGCAGCGGAACCGGGACAGGGCGCTACGAGCAGTACTTC

size: NA
D: NA
J: TRBJ1-4
V: TRBV9
CDR3: CASSPIWGGPNEKLFF
DNA: TGTGCCAGCAGCCCTATCTGGGGGGGCCCTAATGAAAAACTGTTTTTT

size: NA
D: TRBD1
J: TRBJ1-5
V: TRBV6-5
CDR3: CASRSDRGNQPQHF
DNA: TGTGCCAGCAGATCCGACAGGGGCAATCAGCCCCAGCATTTT

size: few
D: NA
J: TRBJ1-6
V: TRBV27
CDR3: CASSWRLNSPLHF
DNA: TGTGCCAGCAGTTGGAGGCTTAATTCACCCCTCCACTTT

size: few
D: NA
J: TRBJ1-1
V: TRBV5-5
CDR3: CASSLAGINTEAFF
DNA: TGTGCCAGCAGCTTGGCCGGGATAAACACTGAAGCTTTCTTT

size: NA
D: TRBD1
J: TRBJ1-4
V: TRBV30
CDR3: CAWTGTDNEKLFF
DNA: TGTGCCTGGACCGGGACAGATAATGAAAAACTGTTTTTT

size: NA
D: NA
J: TRBJ1-6
V: TRBV6-5
CDR3: CASSRIQGSPLHF
DNA: TGTGCCAGCAGCCGTATACAGGGTTCACCCCTCCACTTT

size: NA
D: NA
J: TRBJ1-5
V: TRBV5-1
CDR3: CASSDGTPNQPQHF
DNA: TGCGCCAGCAGCGACGGGACACCCAATCAGCCCCAGCATTTT

size: few
D: TRBD1
J: TRBJ1-1
V: TRBV5-4
CDR3: CASSPPGQGNTEAFF
DNA: TGTGCCAGCAGCCCTCCGGGACAGGGGAACACTGAAGCTTTCTTT

size: many
D: NA
J: TRBJ2-1
V: TRBV4-3
CDR3: CASSQDRAGEQFF
DNA: TGCGCCAGCAGCCAAGACAGGGCGGGGGAGCAGTTCTTC

size: NA
D: TRBD1
J: TRBJ1-5
V: TRBV30
CDR3: CAYGTGGDQPQHF
DNA: TGTGCCTACGGGACAGGGGGTGATCAGCCCCAGCATTTT

size: NA
D: NA
J: TRBJ2-7
V: TRBV4-1
CDR3: CASSPGSYEQYF
DNA: TGCGCCAGCAGCCCGGGCTCCTACGAGCAGTACTTC

size: NA
D: NA
J: TRBJ1-1
V: TRBV5-1
CDR3: CASSLDGRAGGGTEAFF
DNA: TGCGCCAGCAGCTTGGATGGCAGGGCGGGAGGAGGCACTGAAGCTTTCTTT

size: NA
D: NA
J: TRBJ1-5
V: TRBV2
CDR3: CASSAEGVRSNQPQHF
DNA: TGTGCCAGCAGTGCAGAAGGGGTTAGGAGCAATCAGCCCCAGCATTTT

size: NA
D: NA
J: TRBJ2-7
V: TRBV6-6
CDR3: CASSPQGGEQYF
DNA: TGTGCCAGCAGTCCACAGGGCGGCGAGCAGTACTTC